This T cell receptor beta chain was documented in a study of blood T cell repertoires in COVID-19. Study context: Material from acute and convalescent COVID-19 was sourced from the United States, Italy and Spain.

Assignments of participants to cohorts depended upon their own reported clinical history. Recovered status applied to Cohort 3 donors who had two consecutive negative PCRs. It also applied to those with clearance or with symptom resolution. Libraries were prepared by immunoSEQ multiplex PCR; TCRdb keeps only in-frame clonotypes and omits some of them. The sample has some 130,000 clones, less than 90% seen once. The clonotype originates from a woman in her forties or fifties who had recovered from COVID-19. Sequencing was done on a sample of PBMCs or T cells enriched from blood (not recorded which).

The CDR3 loop reads CASSRQADGEAFF. For the CDR3, the DNA is TGTGCCAGCTCACGACAGGCCGACGGGGAAGCTTTCTTT. V and J are TRBV18 and TRBJ1-1; maybe TRBD1 (6 bases). Trimming removed 4 bases at V and 8 bases at J, with 14 bases between. This CDR3 is built from 13 residues. Germline values: CDR1 KGHSH, CDR2 LQKENI.